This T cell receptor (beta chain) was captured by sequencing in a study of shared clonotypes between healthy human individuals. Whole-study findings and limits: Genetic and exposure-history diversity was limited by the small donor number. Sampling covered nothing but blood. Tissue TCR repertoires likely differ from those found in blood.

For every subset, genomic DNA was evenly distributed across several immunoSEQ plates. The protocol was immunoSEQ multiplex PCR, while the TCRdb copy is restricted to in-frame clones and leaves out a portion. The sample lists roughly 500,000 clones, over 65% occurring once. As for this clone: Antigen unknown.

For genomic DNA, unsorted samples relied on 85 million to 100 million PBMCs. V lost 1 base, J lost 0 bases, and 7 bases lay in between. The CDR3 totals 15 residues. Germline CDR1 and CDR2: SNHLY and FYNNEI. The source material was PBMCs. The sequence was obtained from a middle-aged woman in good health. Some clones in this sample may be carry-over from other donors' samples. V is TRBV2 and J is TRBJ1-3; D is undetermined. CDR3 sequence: CASSEGIASGNTIYF. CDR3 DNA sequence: TGTGCCAGCAGTGAAGGAATAGCCTCTGGAAACACCATATATTTT.